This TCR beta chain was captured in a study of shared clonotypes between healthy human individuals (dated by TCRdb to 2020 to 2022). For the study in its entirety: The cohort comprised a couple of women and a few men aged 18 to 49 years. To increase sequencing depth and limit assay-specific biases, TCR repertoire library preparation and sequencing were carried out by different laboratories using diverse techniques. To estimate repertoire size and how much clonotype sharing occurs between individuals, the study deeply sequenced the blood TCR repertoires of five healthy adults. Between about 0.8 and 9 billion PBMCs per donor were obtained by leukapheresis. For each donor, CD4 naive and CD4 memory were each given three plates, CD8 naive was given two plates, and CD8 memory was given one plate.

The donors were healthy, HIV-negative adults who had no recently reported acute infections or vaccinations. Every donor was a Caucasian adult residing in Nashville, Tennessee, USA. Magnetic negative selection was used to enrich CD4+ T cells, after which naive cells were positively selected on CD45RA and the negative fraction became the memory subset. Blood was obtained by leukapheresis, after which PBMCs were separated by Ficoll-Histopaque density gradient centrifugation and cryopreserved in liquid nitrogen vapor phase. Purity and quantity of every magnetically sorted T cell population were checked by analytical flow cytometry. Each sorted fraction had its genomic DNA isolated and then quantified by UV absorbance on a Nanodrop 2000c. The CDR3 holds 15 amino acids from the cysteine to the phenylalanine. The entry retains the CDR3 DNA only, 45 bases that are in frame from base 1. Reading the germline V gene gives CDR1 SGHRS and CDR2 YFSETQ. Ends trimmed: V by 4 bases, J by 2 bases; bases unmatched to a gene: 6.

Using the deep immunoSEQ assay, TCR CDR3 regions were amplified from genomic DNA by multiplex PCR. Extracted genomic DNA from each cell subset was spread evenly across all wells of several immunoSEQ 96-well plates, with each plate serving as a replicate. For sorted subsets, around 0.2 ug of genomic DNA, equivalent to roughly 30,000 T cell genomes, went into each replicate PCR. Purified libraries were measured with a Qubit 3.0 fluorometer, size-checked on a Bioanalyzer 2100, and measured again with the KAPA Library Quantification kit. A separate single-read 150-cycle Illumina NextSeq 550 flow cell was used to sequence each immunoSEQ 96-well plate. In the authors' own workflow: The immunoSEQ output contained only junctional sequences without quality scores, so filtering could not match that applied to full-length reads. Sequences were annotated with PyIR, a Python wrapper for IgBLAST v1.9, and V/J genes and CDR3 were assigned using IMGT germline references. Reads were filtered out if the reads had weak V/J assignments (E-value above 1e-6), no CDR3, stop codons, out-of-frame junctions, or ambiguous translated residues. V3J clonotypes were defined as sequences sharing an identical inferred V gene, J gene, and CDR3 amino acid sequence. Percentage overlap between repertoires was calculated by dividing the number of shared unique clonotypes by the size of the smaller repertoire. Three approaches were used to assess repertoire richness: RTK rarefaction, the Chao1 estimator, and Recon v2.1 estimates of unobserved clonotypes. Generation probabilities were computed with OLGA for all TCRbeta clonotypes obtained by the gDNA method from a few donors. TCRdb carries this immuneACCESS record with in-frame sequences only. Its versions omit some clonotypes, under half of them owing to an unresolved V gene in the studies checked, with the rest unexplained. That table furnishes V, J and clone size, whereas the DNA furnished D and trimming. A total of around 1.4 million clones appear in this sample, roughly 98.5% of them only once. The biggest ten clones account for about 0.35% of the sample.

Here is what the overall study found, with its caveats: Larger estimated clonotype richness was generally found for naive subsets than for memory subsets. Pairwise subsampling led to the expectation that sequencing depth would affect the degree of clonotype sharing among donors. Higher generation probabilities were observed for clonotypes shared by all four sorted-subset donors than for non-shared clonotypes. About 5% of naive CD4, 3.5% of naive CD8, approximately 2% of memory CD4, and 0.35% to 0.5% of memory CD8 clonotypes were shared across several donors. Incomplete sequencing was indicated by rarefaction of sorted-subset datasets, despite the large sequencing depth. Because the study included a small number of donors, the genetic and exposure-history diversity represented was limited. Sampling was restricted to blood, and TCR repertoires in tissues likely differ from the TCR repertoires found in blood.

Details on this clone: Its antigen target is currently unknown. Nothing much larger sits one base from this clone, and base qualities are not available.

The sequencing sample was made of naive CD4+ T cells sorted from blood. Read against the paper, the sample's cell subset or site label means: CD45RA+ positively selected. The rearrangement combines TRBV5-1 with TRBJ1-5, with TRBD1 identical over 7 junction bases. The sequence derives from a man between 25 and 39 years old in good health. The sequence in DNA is TGCGCCAGCAGCGAGGGGGCGGAGGGCAATCAGCCCCAGCATTTT. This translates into CASSEGAEGNQPQHF.